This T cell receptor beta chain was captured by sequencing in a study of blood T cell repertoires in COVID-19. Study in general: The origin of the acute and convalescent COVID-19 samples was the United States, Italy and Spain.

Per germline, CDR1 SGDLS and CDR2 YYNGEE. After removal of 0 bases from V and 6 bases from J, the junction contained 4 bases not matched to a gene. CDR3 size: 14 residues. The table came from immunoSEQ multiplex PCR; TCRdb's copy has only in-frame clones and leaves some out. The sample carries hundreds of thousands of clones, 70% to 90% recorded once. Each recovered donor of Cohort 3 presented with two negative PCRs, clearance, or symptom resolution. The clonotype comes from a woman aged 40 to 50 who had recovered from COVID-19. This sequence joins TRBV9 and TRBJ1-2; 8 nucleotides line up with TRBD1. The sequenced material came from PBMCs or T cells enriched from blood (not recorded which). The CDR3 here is CASSVVAGGDGYTF. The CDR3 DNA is TGTGCCAGCAGCGTAGTGGCAGGGGGCGATGGCTACACCTTC.